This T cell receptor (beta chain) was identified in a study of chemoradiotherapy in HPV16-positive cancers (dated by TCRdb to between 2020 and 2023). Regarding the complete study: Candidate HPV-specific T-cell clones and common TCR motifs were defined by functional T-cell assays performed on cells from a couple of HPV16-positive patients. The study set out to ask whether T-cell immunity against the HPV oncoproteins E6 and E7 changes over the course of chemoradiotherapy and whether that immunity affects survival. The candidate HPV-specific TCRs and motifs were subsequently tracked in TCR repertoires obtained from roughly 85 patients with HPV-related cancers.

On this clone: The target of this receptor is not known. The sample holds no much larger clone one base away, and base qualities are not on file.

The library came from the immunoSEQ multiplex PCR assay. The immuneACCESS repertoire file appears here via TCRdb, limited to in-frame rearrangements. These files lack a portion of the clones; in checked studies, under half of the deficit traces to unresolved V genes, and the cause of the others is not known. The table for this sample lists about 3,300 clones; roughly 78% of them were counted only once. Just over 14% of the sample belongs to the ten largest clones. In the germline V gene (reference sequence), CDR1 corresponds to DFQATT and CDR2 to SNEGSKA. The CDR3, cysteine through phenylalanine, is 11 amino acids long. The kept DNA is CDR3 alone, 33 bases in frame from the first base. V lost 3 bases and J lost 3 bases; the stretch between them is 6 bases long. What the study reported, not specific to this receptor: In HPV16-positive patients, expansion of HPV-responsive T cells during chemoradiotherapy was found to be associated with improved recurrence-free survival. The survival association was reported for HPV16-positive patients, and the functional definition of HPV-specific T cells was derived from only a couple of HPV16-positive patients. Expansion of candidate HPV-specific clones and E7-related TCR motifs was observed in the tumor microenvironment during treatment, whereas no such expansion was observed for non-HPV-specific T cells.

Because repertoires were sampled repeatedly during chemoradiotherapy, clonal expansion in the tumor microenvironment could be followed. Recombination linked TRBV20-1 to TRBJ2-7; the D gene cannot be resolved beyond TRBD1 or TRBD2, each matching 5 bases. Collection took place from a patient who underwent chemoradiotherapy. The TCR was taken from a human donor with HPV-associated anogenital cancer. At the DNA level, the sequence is TGCAGTGCTAGGGGGGACTACGAGCAGTACTTC. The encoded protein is CSARGDYEQYF.